These 6 T cell receptor beta chains came from one sample sequenced in a study of identical twins' blood T cells. TCRdb re-analysed the 5' RACE reads in MiXCR, keeping a single row per CDR3 protein. The repertoire holds 350,000 to 450,000 distinct CDR3 sequences, about 28% seen once, with about 6% in the top ten. Sequencing input: PBMCs. These receptors were collected from a woman aged 18 to 49 in good health.

The gene calls are TRBV28 and TRBJ1-3, with D tentatively TRBD1 (5 bases). The CDR3 totals 15 residues. V was clipped by 6 bases and J by 0 bases, with 12 bases between them. Germline CDR1 reads MDHEN; CDR2 reads SYDVKM. The CDR3 loop is CASSSGRTSGNTIYF. The CDR3 DNA reads TGTGCCAGCAGCTCGGGACGGACCTCTGGAAACACCATATATTTT. Supplemented by reference TRBV28 and TRBJ1-3, the full variable domain reads DVKVTQSSRYLVKRTGEKVFLECVQDMDHENMFWYRQDPGLGLRLIYFSYDVKMKEKGDIPEGYSVSREKKERFSLILESASTNQTSMYLCASSSGRTSGNTIYFGEGSWLTVV.

A word on this clonotype: A much more abundant neighbour one base away suggests this may be a read error. The gene calls are TRBV10-3 and TRBJ1-3; D is ambiguous. This CDR3 region has 13 residues. The germline CDR1 and CDR2 sequences are ENHRY and SYGVKD. CDR3 sequence reads: CAISDREQITTYF. CDR3 nucleotides: TGTGCCATCAGTGACCGGGAACAGATTACCACATATTTT.

Concerning this clonotype itself: The junction departs from the called germline gene at one end, perhaps through a read error. The chain joins TRBV6-4 to TRBJ1-2; D not certain. Germline loops: CDR1 MRHNA, CDR2 SNTAGT. This CDR3 has 14 residues. The CDR3 DNA is TGTGCCAGCAGTGACTCCACAGAATCCTATGGCCACACCTTC. This gives the protein CASSDSTESYGHTF.

For this clonotype: Given a much more abundant clone one base away, this may be a read error. No DNA is shown, since the ends of the CDR3 on it are uncertain; the CDR3 is the one TCRdb lists. This chain joins TRBV11-2 and TRBJ2-5; TRBD1, as called in the table, went unchecked against the DNA. The CDR3 sequence runs 15 residues, both termini included. Per germline, CDR1 SGHAT and CDR2 FQNNGV. The CDR3 protein is CASSFGVGTLETRYF.

The J gene is TRBJ1-5, the V gene TRBV20-1; the match to TRBD1 covers 7 bases. Trimming at V came to 4 bases and at J to 0 bases, leaving 9 bases not matched to a gene. Looked up from germline, CDR1 is DFQATT and CDR2 is SNEGSKA (reference sequence). CDR3 length equals 16 residues. The CDR3 DNA follows: TGCAGTGCTACGCAGGGGGTACCTTATAGCAATCAGCCCCAGCATTTT. Protein: CSATQGVPYSNQPQHF.

The gene calls are TRBV5-1 and TRBJ1-1; D might be TRBD1 (5 bases). This CDR3 has 15 residues. V dropped 6 bases and J dropped 4 bases, with 19 bases sitting between them. Germline assignment: CDR1 SGHRS and CDR2 YFSETQ. In DNA, the CDR3 is TGCGCCAGCATGTGGTACGGGGGTGGGGGCACTGAAGCTTTCTTT. Its protein is CASMWYGGGGTEAFF. Based on the CDR3 plus reference TRBV5-1 and TRBJ1-1, the full variable domain is KAGVTQTPRYLIKTRGQQVTLSCSPISGHRSVSWYQQTPGQGLQFLFEYFSETQRNKGNFPGRFSGRQFSNSRSEMNVSTLELGDSALYLCASMWYGGGGTEAFFGQGTRLTVV.